This TCR beta chain was sequenced in a study of blood T cell repertoires in COVID-19. Across the whole study: Specimens from acute and convalescent COVID-19 originated in the United States, Italy and Spain.

Under the authors' procedure: Using reference gene primer amplification, nucleated cell counts were estimated. Clones were sequenced by immunoSEQ multiplex PCR, and TCRdb holds only the in-frame ones, with some missing. The V and J calls and clone size were taken over from that table, and D and trimming were inferred from the DNA. Of 150,000 to 200,000 clones detected, more than 80% appear once; the ten largest clones hold roughly 8.2%. The CDR3 has 15 residues. With V trimmed by 2 bases and J by 7 bases, 7 bases remained unmatched. Looked up from germline, CDR1 is MNHEY and CDR2 is SVGAGI. There are a few counts of this clone.

The chain couples TRBV6-5 to TRBJ1-2, with 10 nucleotides matching TRBD1. Sequenced material: peripheral blood. The receptor's source is a woman aged 60-70 years with acute or convalescent COVID-19. CDR3 protein: CASSYQTTGGFGYTF. CDR3 bases: TGTGCCAGCAGTTACCAAACGACAGGGGGCTTTGGCTACACCTTC.